This T cell receptor (beta chain) is from a study of CD8 T cells in Susac syndrome. When the RNA was reverse transcribed, random hexamers were used with an input of roughly 0.5 to 1 ug. One entry per CDR3 protein results from TCRdb running MiXCR on the immunoSEQ multiplex PCR reads. The data show roughly 120,000 distinct CDR3 sequences, approximately 96% seen once. Germline values: CDR1 LNHDA, CDR2 SQIVND (reference sequence). This CDR3 spans 15 amino acids. V dropped 7 bases and J dropped 4; count of bases not matched to a gene: 10. The sample taken for sequencing was CD4+ T cells from PBMCs. The receptor was derived from a human donor in good health. The chain employs TRBV19 and TRBJ1-1; 9 nucleotides agree with TRBD1. The CDR3 is CASKGTGRIVTEAFF. The CDR3 DNA is TGTGCCAGTAAGGGGACAGGGAGGATCGTCACTGAAGCTTTCTTT.